This T cell receptor (beta chain) came from a study of HIV-infected patients and healthy controls. Study conclusions and caveats: Mean usage of eight alpha and eight beta V genes differed significantly in HIV-infected patients versus controls.

V lost 5 bases, J lost 3 bases, and 14 bases stayed unmatched. This CDR3 is 16 amino acids long. Germline-derived CDR1 and CDR2 are DFQATT and SNEGSKA (reference sequence). Whole blood was used without fractionation, so all unsorted peripheral T cells were included. Remarks on this clonotype: Its target is not known.

Alpha and beta constant-region primers primed reverse transcription of about 500 ng RNA. Alpha and beta chain libraries were made separately by chain-specific third strand synthesis with multiplexing indices. One entry per CDR3 protein, called by TCRdb with MiXCR from the 5' RACE reads. The repertoire holds about 18,000 distinct CDR3 sequences, 12% seen once, with 11% in the top ten. The TCR sequence derives from an adult in good health. The V call is TRBV20-1, the J call TRBJ1-2; TRBD1 matches at 8 bases. Sample: blood. CDR3 in amino acids: CSAYRGQGRRDYGYTF. Here the CDR3 DNA reads TGCAGTGCTTACCGAGGACAGGGAAGAAGGGACTATGGCTACACCTTC.